Each of the 18 T cell receptor beta chains below was sequenced from the same sample in a study of blood T cell repertoires in COVID-19. This table comes from immunoSEQ multiplex PCR, and its TCRdb copy is limited to in-frame clones, with some not included. The profile covers about 220,000 clones, with roughly 84% appearing a single time and about 8.9% taken by the ten largest. The material sequenced was peripheral blood. The origin of the receptors is a man aged 50 to 60 with active or convalescent COVID-19.

The chain joins TRBV6-2 or TRBV6-3 to TRBJ1-2; maybe TRBD1 (5 bases). Between the trimmed V and J ends, which lost 5 bases and 4 bases, there was a span of 8 bases. Germline loops: CDR1 MNHEY, CDR2 SVGEGT. The CDR3 runs 12 residues. For the CDR3, the DNA is TGTGCCAGCAGTCAGGGCCTCTATGGCTACACCTTC. Translating gives CASSQGLYGYTF.

This chain joins TRBV5-5 and TRBJ1-3, with D perhaps TRBD1 (5 bases). Looked up from germline, CDR1 is SGHKS and CDR2 is YYEKEE (reference sequence). V was pared by 0 bases and J by 4 bases, with 8 bases between. The CDR3 is 14 residues long. The CDR3 sequence is CASSLGRQGNTIYF. In DNA, the CDR3 is TGTGCCAGCAGCTTGGGGCGACAGGGAAACACCATATATTTT. The whole variable domain, remainder taken from reference TRBV5-5 and TRBJ1-3, is DAGVTQSPTHLIKTRGQQVTLRCSPISGHKSVSWYQQVLGQGPQFIFQYYEKEERGRGNFPDRFSARQFPNYSSELNVNALLLGDSALYLCASSLGRQGNTIYFGEGSWLTVV.

In this sample, this clone turned up once. The rearrangement joins TRBV5-1 to TRBJ1-1; 7 bases are shared with TRBD1. The V gene end was trimmed by 6 bases and the J gene end by 2 bases; junction bases not matched to a gene: 13. The germline V gene has CDR1 SGHRS and CDR2 YFSETQ. The CDR3 contains 16 residues. The CDR3 bases are TGCGCCAGCACGAAGGAGGGACAGAGGCTAAACACTGAAGCTTTCTTT. It yields the protein CASTKEGQRLNTEAFF.

The chain has TRBV27 and TRBJ2-3; D may be TRBD1 (7 bases). CDR3 length equals 19 residues. Germline CDR1 reads MNHEY; CDR2 reads SMNVEV (reference sequence). Trimming cost V 7 bases and J 4 bases, with 30 bases left between them. Written as DNA, the CDR3 is TGTGCCAGCAAGCCGAGACAGGGTATAATCGCGGGAAGGTCAGATACGCAGTATTTT. Amino acids: CASKPRQGIIAGRSDTQYF.

This chain links TRBV5-4 with TRBJ2-3; D is uncertain. The germline V gene encodes CDR1 SGHNT and CDR2 YYREEE (reference sequence). V was shortened by 1 base and J by 4 bases, with 10 bases between the two germline ends. This CDR3 has 14 amino acids. CDR3 DNA sequence: TGTGCCAGCAGCTTGTTTGCTTCGGCAGATACGCAGTATTTT. Translation gives CASSLFASADTQYF.

The chain links TRBV10-3 to TRBJ1-2; D perhaps matches TRBD1 (6 bases). This CDR3 has 11 amino acids. The ends were cut back, 10 bases at V and 8 bases at J, with 14 bases in the middle. Germline assignment: CDR1 ENHRY and CDR2 SYGVKD. CDR3 protein: CATEGVGGYTF. The CDR3 DNA sequence: TGTGCCACCGAGGGGGTCGGGGGCTACACCTTC.

The chain carries TRBV1 and TRBJ2-4; no DNA check was done on the table's D call, TRBD1. TRBV1 is flagged as a pseudogene. The CDR3 loop spans 16 amino acids. CDR3 sequence reads: CTSSQRDTLAKNIQYF. The DNA for the CDR3 is TGCACCAGCAGCCAACGGGACACATTAGCCAAAAACATTCAGTACTTC.

The V and J genes are TRBV21-1 and TRBJ1-5; the table's D call, TRBD1, was not checked against the DNA. TRBV21-1 is labeled a pseudogene. The CDR3 has 16 residues. The CDR3 region has the DNA TGTGCCAGCAGCAAAGGGCCGGGACAGATAAATCAGCCCCAGCATTTT. This sequence encodes CASSKGPGQINQPQHF.

CDR3 DNA sequence: TGTGCCAGCTCAGCAACCATACAGGGGGATGAAAAACTGTTTTTT. Its protein is CASSATIQGDEKLFF. The chain uses TRBV18 and TRBJ1-4; 8 bases align to TRBD1. V was pared by 5 bases and J by 6 bases, with 8 bases of the junction left unmatched. The CDR3 is 15 amino acids. Germline CDR1 is KGHSH and CDR2 is LQKENI.

This chain connects TRBV7-2 to TRBJ1-1; D gene uncertain. The germline V gene encodes CDR1 SGHTA and CDR2 FQGNSA. Between the trimmed V and J ends, which lost 10 bases and 0 bases, there was a span of 15 bases. The CDR3 totals 14 residues. Here the CDR3 DNA reads TGTGCCAACTCACTTACCCAGGTGAACACTGAAGCTTTCTTT. Translating gives CANSLTQVNTEAFF.

The chain combines TRBV18 with TRBJ1-2, with 11 bases fitting TRBD1. This CDR3 region has 14 residues. Germline-derived CDR1 and CDR2 are KGHSH and LQKENI. V trimming: 3 bases; J trimming: 4 bases; junction bases outside the gene matches: 1. CDR3: CASSPGTGGYGYTF. The CDR3 DNA reads as TGTGCCAGCTCACCCGGGACAGGGGGCTATGGCTACACCTTC.

This clone was observed a handful of times. This chain joins TRBV6-5 and TRBJ1-6; 7 bases match TRBD1. From germline, CDR1 is MNHEY and CDR2 SVGAGI. This CDR3 has 13 amino acids. V lost 6 bases and J lost 8; bases outside the gene matches: 4. Written as DNA, the CDR3 is TGTGCCAGCAGATTAACAGGGGATTCACCCCTCCACTTT. This gives the protein CASRLTGDSPLHF.

The rearrangement links TRBV7-3 to TRBJ2-2, with a tentative D call TRBD1 (6 bases). Germline loops: CDR1 SGHTA, CDR2 FQGTGA. Trimming took 5 bases from V and 6 from J, leaving 13 bases between them. This CDR3 is 14 amino acids long. CDR3 protein: CASSQQGFPGELFF. The CDR3 DNA sequence: TGTGCCAGCAGCCAACAGGGTTTTCCCGGGGAGCTGTTTTTT.

V usage is TRBV10-3 and J usage is TRBJ2-3; 12 nucleotides match TRBD2. From germline, CDR1 is ENHRY and CDR2 SYGVKD. V was pared by 0 bases and J by 4 bases, with 2 bases of the junction left unmatched. The CDR3 is made up of 16 amino acids. CDR3 bases: TGTGCCATCAGTGAGTCACCTAGCGGGGGGGCAGATACGCAGTATTTT. Its translation: CAISESPSGGADTQYF.

This sequence joins TRBV11-2 and TRBJ2-1; perhaps TRBD2 as D (6 bases). Trimming pared 3 bases from V and 9 bases from J, leaving 18 bases between. Germline V gene sequence: CDR1 SGHAT, CDR2 FQNNGV. This CDR3 comprises 15 residues. The chain's CDR3 is CASSFIGSAGGEQFF. DNA of the CDR3: TGTGCCAGCAGCTTTATAGGGTCAGCGGGCGGTGAGCAGTTCTTC.

This clone was recorded a few times. The J gene is TRBJ1-2, the V gene TRBV7-9; no firm D call. Germline CDR1 reads SEHNR; CDR2 reads FQNEAQ (reference sequence). V dropped 2 bases and J dropped 4 bases, with 2 bases sitting between them. The CDR3 has 11 residues. The CDR3 coding sequence is TGTGCCAGCAGCTTACTCTATGGCTACACCTTC. Translation gives CASSLLYGYTF.

This sequence joins TRBV7-9 and TRBJ1-2; TRBD1 matches at 7 bases. The V and J ends lost 2 bases and 3 bases, in that order; junction bases with no gene match: 3. Germline-derived CDR1 and CDR2 are SEHNR and FQNEAQ (reference sequence). This CDR3 is 14 amino acids long. The chain's CDR3 is CASSLSQGDYGYTF. The CDR3 DNA follows: TGTGCCAGCAGCTTATCCCAGGGGGACTATGGCTACACCTTC.

The chain joins TRBV6-5 to TRBJ1-1; possibly TRBD1 for D (6 bases). From germline, CDR1 is MNHEY and CDR2 SVGAGI. The CDR3 totals 14 residues. The V end lost 4 bases, the J end lost 5 bases, and 14 bases lay between the germline ends. The CDR3 DNA follows: TGTGCCAGCAGTTTCTCAACAGGGTGGACTGAAGCTTTCTTT. It is translated as CASSFSTGWTEAFF.